This entry concerns a single T cell receptor (beta chain). Terminally differentiated effector memory CD45RA+ cells were excluded from the naive CD8 cells, which were CD45RO-negative and positively selected for CCR7. Each donor was a Caucasian adult residing in Nashville, Tennessee. The data stem from a study of shared clonotypes between healthy human individuals. As for the study in general: The plates for each donor numbered three CD4 naive, three CD4 memory, two CD8 naive and one CD8 memory.

This CDR3 spans 12 amino acids. Looked up from germline, CDR1 is SQVTM and CDR2 is ANQGSEA. The trim removed 3 bases at V and 6 bases at J, leaving 4 bases unmatched. The assay used deep level. Clones were sequenced by immunoSEQ multiplex PCR, and TCRdb holds only the in-frame ones, with some missing. This sample has approximately 590,000 clones, with about 95% found just once. Sequenced: naive CD8+ T cells sorted from blood. The TCR sequence derives from a woman under 40 in good health. The J gene is TRBJ1-2, the V gene TRBV29-1; 7 positions agree with TRBD1. CDR3 in DNA: TGCAGCGTTGACGACAGGGTCAATGGCTACACCTTC. It translates to CSVDDRVNGYTF.